The rows below give T cell receptor beta chains drawn from one sample of a study of blood T cells in healthy people across ages. TCRdb reprocessed the 5' RACE reads via MiXCR and lists one record per CDR3 protein. Of hundreds of thousands of distinct CDR3 sequences detected, about 53% appear once; the ten largest clones hold over 30%. The sample consisted of blood. The receptors stem from a man aged 55 to 70 in good health. CDR3s include the opening cysteine and the closing phenylalanine or tryptophan. The D gene is left open where the match is weak. The size entry is marked missing in some rows and otherwise reads once, few, many or a size class.

d_call	clone_size	v_call	j_call	cdr3_aa	cdr3_nt
-	few	TRBV28	TRBJ2-3	CASGTAVGTDTQYF	TGTGCCAGCGGGACCGCCGTGGGCACAGATACGCAGTATTTT
-	few	TRBV20-1	TRBJ2-7	CSARAQGISYEQYF	TGCAGTGCTAGAGCACAGGGAATCTCCTACGAGCAGTACTTC
TRBD1	-	TRBV4-2	TRBJ2-1	CASSQMGQGAVEQFF	TGTGCCAGCAGCCAAATGGGACAGGGGGCGGTTGAGCAGTTCTTC
-	-	TRBV10-1	TRBJ1-6	CASEFWEGNSPLHF	TGCGCCAGCGAGTTTTGGGAGGGGAATTCACCCCTCCACTTT
TRBD2	-	TRBV5-1	TRBJ2-1	CASSLVLAGENEQFF	TGCGCCAGCAGCTTGGTGCTAGCGGGAGAAAATGAGCAGTTCTTC
TRBD2	-	TRBV7-2	TRBJ2-5	CASSRSRTSVETQYF	TGTGCCAGCAGCCGATCCAGGACTAGCGTAGAGACCCAGTACTTC
-	-	TRBV7-9	TRBJ2-3	CASSFGGDRDTQYF	TGTGCCAGCAGCTTCGGTGGAGATCGAGATACGCAGTATTTT
TRBD2	-	TRBV11-2	TRBJ2-7	CASINPGLAGSSYEQYF	TGTGCCAGCATTAACCCGGGACTAGCGGGTAGCTCCTACGAGCAGTACTTC
-	-	TRBV27	TRBJ2-1	CASSLYGGLPSNEQFF	TGTGCCAGCAGTTTATACGGGGGACTCCCTAGCAATGAGCAGTTCTTC
-	-	TRBV27	TRBJ2-4	CASSVGVRNIQYF	TGTGCCAGCAGTGTAGGTGTCCGAAACATTCAGTACTTC
TRBD1	-	TRBV4-1	TRBJ2-5	CASSQDIGQGETQYF	TGCGCCAGCAGCCAAGATATAGGACAGGGGGAGACCCAGTACTTC
TRBD1	-	TRBV5-5	TRBJ2-7	CASSLEGGQIYEQYF	TGTGCCAGCAGCTTGGAAGGGGGACAGATCTACGAGCAGTACTTC
-	-	TRBV18	TRBJ2-5	CASSPNWDIQETQYF	TGTGCCAGCTCACCCAACTGGGACATACAAGAGACCCAGTACTTC
-	once	TRBV25-1	TRBJ2-5	CASSERWGSGETQYF	TGTGCCAGCAGTGAACGGTGGGGGTCTGGGGAGACCCAGTACTTC
-	-	TRBV9	TRBJ2-2	CASSPALPGTGELFF	TGTGCCAGCAGTCCCGCACTCCCGGGCACCGGGGAGCTGTTTTTT
-	few	TRBV20-1	TRBJ2-3	CSAPPGASTDTQYF	TGCAGTGCTCCCCCGGGGGCGAGCACAGATACGCAGTATTTT
-	-	TRBV4-2	TRBJ2-6	CASSPKGANVLTF	TGTGCCAGCAGCCCAAAGGGGGCCAACGTCCTGACTTTC
-	-	TRBV5-4	TRBJ2-7	CASSSVTESAYEQYF	TGTGCCAGCAGCTCGGTGACTGAATCGGCCTACGAGCAGTACTTC
-	-	TRBV12-3/TRBV12-4	TRBJ2-3	CASRSFPTDTQYF	TGTGCCAGCAGGTCGTTCCCCACAGATACGCAGTATTTT
TRBD1	many	TRBV5-1	TRBJ2-1	CASSPRTGGLNEQFF	TGCGCCAGCAGCCCCAGGACAGGGGGTTTAAATGAGCAGTTCTTC
TRBD1	-	TRBV6-2/TRBV6-3	TRBJ1-2	CASSSDRTGYGYTF	TGTGCCAGCAGTTCGGACAGGACCGGCTATGGCTACACCTTC
-	-	TRBV25-1	TRBJ2-3	CASSEYGGSYTQYF	TGTGCCAGCAGTGAATATGGAGGGTCGTATACGCAGTATTTT
TRBD1	-	TRBV3-1	TRBJ1-2	CASSQDRDRGSHGYTF	TGTGCCAGCAGCCAAGATCGGGACAGGGGTTCGCATGGCTACACCTTC
-	once	TRBV12-3/TRBV12-4	TRBJ2-5	CASSLLGLPQETQYF	TGTGCCAGCAGTTTATTAGGGCTACCACAAGAGACCCAGTACTTC
-	-	TRBV7-9	TRBJ2-7	CASSPTTQGSSYEQYF	TGTGCCAGCAGCCCTACGACCCAGGGAAGCTCCTACGAGCAGTACTTC
TRBD1	-	TRBV7-9	TRBJ1-2	CASSPRTGGYYGYTF	TGTGCCAGCAGCCCCCGGACAGGGGGCTACTATGGCTACACCTTC
TRBD1	few	TRBV20-1	TRBJ2-3	CSARPRDRASTDTQYF	TGCAGTGCTAGACCGAGAGACAGGGCCAGCACAGATACGCAGTATTTT
-	-	TRBV12-3/TRBV12-4	TRBJ2-5	CASSPYSGRHNEQYF	TGTGCCAGCAGTCCGTATTCAGGACGGCACAATGAGCAGTACTTC
-	few	TRBV20-1	TRBJ2-7	CSAPGPGSYEQYF	TGCAGTGCTCCCGGTCCAGGGTCCTACGAGCAGTACTTC
TRBD1	-	TRBV5-1	TRBJ2-7	CASSLTPGTDLGEQYF	TGCGCCAGCAGCCTGACCCCCGGGACAGATCTCGGCGAGCAGTACTTC
TRBD2	-	TRBV18	TRBJ2-5	CASSMSGGHQETQYF	TGTGCCAGCTCAATGAGCGGGGGCCACCAAGAGACCCAGTACTTC
TRBD2	few	TRBV4-1	TRBJ2-7	CASSQATGGLHEQYF	TGCGCCAGCAGCCAAGCTACGGGGGGGCTCCACGAGCAGTATTTC
TRBD2	-	TRBV20-1	TRBJ2-7	CSARSGGAALDEQYF	TGCAGTGCTAGGAGCGGGGGGGCCGCCTTAGATGAGCAGTACTTC
TRBD1	few	TRBV5-1	TRBJ2-1	CASSKGQGSYNEQFF	TGCGCCAGCAGCAAGGGACAGGGGTCCTACAATGAGCAGTTCTTC
-	-	TRBV12-3/TRBV12-4	TRBJ2-5	CASALGWGARETQYF	TGTGCCAGCGCCCTAGGGTGGGGGGCCAGAGAGACCCAGTACTTC
TRBD1	-	TRBV9	TRBJ1-2	CASSVDQDRVSYGYTF	TGTGCCAGCAGCGTAGACCAAGACAGGGTTAGCTATGGCTACACCTTC
-	-	TRBV18	TRBJ1-2	CASSPEQGASGYTF	TGTGCCAGCTCACCAGAGCAGGGCGCCTCCGGCTACACCTTC
-	few	TRBV3-1	TRBJ1-2	CASSQVGGRNYGYTF	TGTGCCAGCAGCCAAGTCGGCGGCAGGAACTATGGCTACACCTTC
TRBD2	few	TRBV3-1	TRBJ2-3	CASSKTSGVTDTQYF	TGTGCCAGCAGCAAGACTAGCGGGGTCACAGATACGCAGTATTTT
-	-	TRBV20-1	TRBJ2-3	CSASDQGIGITDTQYF	TGCAGTGCTAGCGATCAGGGGATCGGAATAACAGATACGCAGTATTTT
TRBD1	-	TRBV4-2	TRBJ1-6	CASSQDRGQGGSPLHF	TGTGCCAGCAGCCAAGATCGGGGACAGGGAGGCTCACCCCTCCACTTT
TRBD2	-	TRBV12-3/TRBV12-4	TRBJ2-7	CASSLIGGGPNYEQYF	TGTGCCAGCAGTTTAATAGGCGGGGGACCCAACTACGAGCAGTACTTC
-	-	TRBV20-1	TRBJ2-3	CSASPGAPDTQYF	TGCAGTGCTAGTCCGGGGGCCCCAGATACGCAGTATTTT
-	-	TRBV9	TRBJ1-6	CASSVGDSGAPRGPLHF	TGTGCCAGCAGCGTAGGGGACTCCGGGGCCCCCCGAGGACCCCTCCACTTT
TRBD2	-	TRBV7-2	TRBJ2-3	CASSPGTSGAITDTQYF	TGTGCCAGCAGCCCTGGGACTAGCGGGGCGATCACAGATACGCAGTATTTT
-	few	TRBV12-3/TRBV12-4	TRBJ1-2	CASREQNLNYGYTF	TGTGCCAGCAGGGAACAGAACCTTAACTATGGCTACACCTTC
-	once	TRBV9	TRBJ2-3	CASSVGFTDTQYF	TGTGCCAGCAGCGTAGGGTTCACAGATACGCAGTATTTT
-	few	TRBV3-1	TRBJ2-7	CASSQEQGQYF	TGTGCCAGCAGCCAAGAACAGGGCCAGTACTTC
TRBD1	-	TRBV10-3	TRBJ1-2	CASRTGTGNYGYTF	TGTGCCTCCAGAACCGGGACAGGGAACTATGGCTACACCTTC
TRBD2	-	TRBV5-1	TRBJ2-5	CASSLGLAGGHEETQYF	TGCGCCAGCAGCCTGGGACTAGCGGGGGGGCACGAAGAGACCCAGTACTTC
-	many	TRBV12-3/TRBV12-4	TRBJ2-7	CASSLAYGAYEQYF	TGTGCCAGCAGTTTAGCGTACGGAGCCTACGAGCAGTACTTC
-	-	TRBV29-1	TRBJ2-5	CSVDFSAGPQETQYF	TGCAGCGTTGACTTCTCTGCAGGCCCCCAAGAGACCCAGTACTTC
TRBD2	many	TRBV7-8	TRBJ2-1	CASRPSGTSGGRNEQFF	TGTGCCAGCAGACCCTCCGGGACTAGCGGCGGTAGGAATGAGCAGTTCTTC
TRBD2	-	TRBV7-9	TRBJ2-1	CASSFPGLAGVRFF	TGTGCCAGCAGCTTCCCCGGACTAGCGGGGGTTCGGTTCTTC
-	few	TRBV10-3	TRBJ2-5	CAISEDGRETQYF	TGTGCCATCAGTGAGGACGGCCGGGAGACCCAGTACTTC
-	-	TRBV2	TRBJ2-1	CASSTDGGDNEQFF	TGTGCCAGCAGCACCGATGGAGGAGACAATGAGCAGTTCTTC
-	few	TRBV28	TRBJ1-1	CASSSPAANTEAFF	TGTGCCAGCAGTTCCCCCGCGGCGAACACTGAAGCTTTCTTT
-	-	TRBV11-2	TRBJ1-2	CASSLGIDAGSYGYTF	TGTGCCAGCAGCTTAGGTATCGATGCAGGTAGCTATGGCTACACCTTC
-	once	TRBV29-1	TRBJ1-1	CSAVGHNMNTEAFF	TGCAGCGCCGTGGGACACAACATGAACACTGAAGCTTTCTTT
-	-	TRBV6-5	TRBJ1-2	CASSYDPYYGYTF	TGTGCCAGCAGTTACGACCCCTACTATGGCTACACCTTC